This paragraph covers one TCR beta chain sequence. Its antigen is unknown. The junction does not match germline at one end; this may be a read error. There are 17 residues in the CDR3. CDR1 is SGHDT, CDR2 YYEEEE, per germline. MiXCR, run by TCRdb on the reads, gives a single entry per CDR3 protein. The sample holds about 890,000 distinct CDR3 sequences, 30% to 40% seen once. This entry comes from a study of T cell repertoires in cytomegalovirus infection. Study-wide context: The public TCR beta signatures pointed to both CMV infection and matching HLA type. Points from the study as a whole: HLA-C-restricted TCR beta clonotypes specific for CMV led the ex vivo response.

This TCR was recovered from a human donor in good health (CMV status not recorded). Some clones in this sample may be carry-over from other donors' samples. V and J are TRBV5-6 and TRBJ2-6; either TRBD1 or TRBD2 may supply D (6 bases each). The sample was cultured CD8+ T cells from PBMCs, taken from culture after CMV antigen stimulation. In DNA, the CDR3 is TGTGTCAGCAGGACTATTAGGACAGACTCTGGGGCCAACGTCCTGACTTTC. Protein sequence: CVSRTIRTDSGANVLTF.